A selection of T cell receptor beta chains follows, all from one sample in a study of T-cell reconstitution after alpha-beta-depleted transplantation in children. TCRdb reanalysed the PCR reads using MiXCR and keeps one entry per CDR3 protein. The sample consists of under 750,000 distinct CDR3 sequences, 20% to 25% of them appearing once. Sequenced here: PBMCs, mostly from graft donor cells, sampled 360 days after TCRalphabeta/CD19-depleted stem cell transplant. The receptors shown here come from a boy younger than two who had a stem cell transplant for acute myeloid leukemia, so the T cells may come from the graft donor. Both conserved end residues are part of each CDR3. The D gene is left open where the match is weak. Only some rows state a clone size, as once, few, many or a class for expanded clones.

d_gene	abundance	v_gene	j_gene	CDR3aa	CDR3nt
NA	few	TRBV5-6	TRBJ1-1	CASSPDGTPNTEAFF	TGTGCCAGCAGCCCAGACGGGACGCCGAACACTGAAGCTTTCTTT
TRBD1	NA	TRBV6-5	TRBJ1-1	CASSSPRVTGGTEAFF	TGTGCCAGCAGTTCCCCTCGTGTGACAGGGGGTACTGAAGCTTTCTTT
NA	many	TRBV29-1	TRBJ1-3	CSVDAAISGNTIYF	TGCAGCGTTGATGCAGCCATCTCTGGAAACACCATATATTTT
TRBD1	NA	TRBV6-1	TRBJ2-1	CASSRGQGANEQFF	TGTGCCAGCAGTCGGGGACAGGGGGCAAATGAGCAGTTCTTC
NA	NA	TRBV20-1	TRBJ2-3	CSARDGMGGTDTQYF	TGCAGTGCTCGAGACGGAATGGGGGGCACAGATACGCAGTATTTT
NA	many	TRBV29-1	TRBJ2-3	CSVNGIPDTQYF	TGCAGCGTCAACGGAATACCGGATACGCAGTATTTT
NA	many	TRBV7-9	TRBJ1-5	CASSWGGPGNQPQHF	TGTGCCAGCAGCTGGGGGGGGCCGGGAAATCAGCCCCAGCATTTT
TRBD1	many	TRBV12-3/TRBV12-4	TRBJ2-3	CASSRDRGTDTQYF	TGTGCCAGCAGTCGCGACAGGGGAACAGATACGCAGTATTTT
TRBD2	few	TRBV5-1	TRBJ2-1	CASSVGTSGNNEQFF	TGCGCCAGCAGCGTCGGGACTAGCGGAAACAATGAGCAGTTCTTC
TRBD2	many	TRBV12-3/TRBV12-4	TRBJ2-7	CASSIAGAWMDEQYF	TGTGCCAGCAGCATAGCGGGGGCTTGGATGGACGAGCAGTACTTC
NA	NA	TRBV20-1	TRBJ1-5	CSARPISGTAFGQPQHF	TGCAGTGCTAGACCTATCTCCGGGACCGCGTTCGGACAGCCCCAGCATTTT
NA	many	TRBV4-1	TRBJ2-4	CASSQALDGRGTMRVKNIQYF	TGCGCCAGCAGCCAAGCCCTTGATGGGCGGGGTACCATGAGGGTCAAAAACATTCAGTACTTC
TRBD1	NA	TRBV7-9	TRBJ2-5	CASSLTGTGLSETQYF	TGTGCCAGCAGCTTAACCGGGACAGGGCTATCGGAGACCCAGTACTTC
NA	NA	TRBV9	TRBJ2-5	CASSVSLGGFQETQYF	TGTGCCAGCAGCGTATCTCTCGGAGGGTTCCAAGAGACCCAGTACTTC
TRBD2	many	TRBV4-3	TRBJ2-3	CASSQDLRGGNGDTQYF	TGCGCCAGCAGCCAAGATTTGCGGGGGGGCAACGGAGATACGCAGTATTTT
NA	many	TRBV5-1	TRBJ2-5	CASSLVQGKETQYF	TGCGCCAGCAGCTTGGTGCAGGGGAAGGAGACCCAGTACTTC
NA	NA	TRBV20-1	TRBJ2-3	CSARYAAGADTQYF	TGCAGTGCTAGATACGCGGCCGGTGCCGATACGCAGTATTTT
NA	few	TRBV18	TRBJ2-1	CASSPTPGADNEQFF	TGTGCCAGCTCACCTACCCCGGGGGCTGACAATGAGCAGTTCTTC
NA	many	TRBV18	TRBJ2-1	CASSNTTETREFF	TGTGCCAGCTCCAACACGACCGAGACAAGGGAGTTCTTC
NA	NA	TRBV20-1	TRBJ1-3	CSAVRGVAGNTIYF	TGCAGTGCTGTAAGGGGAGTGGCTGGAAACACCATATATTTT